Reported below is one T cell receptor beta chain. Its antigen remains unidentified. Trimming at V came to 7 bases and at J to 3 bases, leaving 7 bases not matched to a gene. Germline V CDR1 and CDR2: MNHNS, SASEGT. The CDR3 has 15 amino acids. The sample belongs to a study of PD-1 blockade in classical Hodgkin lymphoma. General study findings and limits: Diversity in CD4+ TCRs, unlike that measured in CD8+ TCRs, had risen significantly by C4D1. Possibly reflecting disease activity or prior therapy, repertoire differences have causes that remain undefined. Partial responders and progressors had significantly lower baseline TCR diversity.

The repertoire was sequenced with immunoSEQ multiplex PCR; TCRdb's copy has only in-frame clones and lacks some. The sample consists of 11,000 or so clones, 85% of them appearing once. Every patient relapsed after autologous stem cell transplantation, and brentuximab vedotin exposure varied. This specimen was peripheral blood mononuclear cells (PBMCs), taken at baseline. This receptor was obtained from a human donor with classical Hodgkin lymphoma. The chain has TRBV6-1 and TRBJ1-5; 9 positions match TRBD1. The CDR3 DNA reads TGTGCCAGCATCTCCGGGACAGGGATCAATCAGCCCCAGCATTTT. This codes for CASISGTGINQPQHF.